The 12 T cell receptor beta chains listed next were all sequenced from one sample in a study of cytomegalovirus exposure and HLA in healthy donors. TCRdb keeps only in-frame clones here, not all; method: immunoSEQ multiplex PCR. Altogether 65,000 or so clones are present, about 91% being singletons, with the ten largest covering 1.3%. Material: PBMCs. The source of these receptors is a woman between 18 and 29 years old in good health and CMV-seronegative.

This chain joins TRBV11-2 and TRBJ2-1; possible D gene TRBD1, 5 bases. The CDR3 runs 14 residues. The germline V gene has CDR1 SGHAT and CDR2 FQNNGV. With 2 bases removed from V and 6 bases from J, the gap between germline ends came to 11 bases. Here the CDR3 DNA reads TGTGCCAGCAGCTTAAATCCTAGGGGCAATGAGCAGTTCTTC. This gives the protein CASSLNPRGNEQFF.

This chain links TRBV29-1 with TRBJ2-3; TRBD2 agrees at 8 bases. Germline lookup yields CDR1 SQVTM and CDR2 ANQGSEA. This CDR3 comprises 11 residues. V was pared by 6 bases and J by 6 bases, with 2 bases of the junction left unmatched. The CDR3 DNA reads as TGCAGCGTCGGGAGGGGGGATACGCAGTATTTT. This translates into CSVGRGDTQYF.

The chain couples TRBV6-4 to TRBJ2-1; 8 bases map to TRBD2. Per the germline V gene, CDR1 is MRHNA and CDR2 is SNTAGT. Germline trimming cut 3 bases from V and 8 bases from J; bases unmatched to any gene: 9. The CDR3 loop spans 15 amino acids. CDR3 nucleotide sequence: TGTGCCAGCAGTGATAAAAGCGGGAGCGGTGATGAGCAGTTCTTC. It encodes CASSDKSGSGDEQFF.

The gene calls are TRBV11-3 and TRBJ1-2, with D uncertain. V was clipped by 4 bases and J by 7 bases, with 13 bases between them. This CDR3 has 13 residues. Germline-derived CDR1 and CDR2 are SGHNT and YENEEA. The CDR3 region has the DNA TGTGCCAGCAGCTCCATCCCAATCGGTGGCTACACCTTC. It is translated as CASSSIPIGGYTF.

The chain couples TRBV27 to TRBJ2-5, with D possibly TRBD2 on 6 matching bases. Trimming shortened V by 2 bases and J by 7 bases, and 14 bases separated the two germline ends. This CDR3 spans 14 amino acids. Germline values: CDR1 MNHEY, CDR2 SMNVEV (reference sequence). The CDR3 DNA sequence: TGTGCCAGCAGTTTACAACAAAGGCGGGGGACCCAGTACTTC. It is translated as CASSLQQRRGTQYF.

The CDR3, as DNA: TGTGCCAGCAGCTTGATCCAACAGGGGGGTTACTCTGGGGCCAACGTCCTGACTTTC. Residues: CASSLIQQGGYSGANVLTF. The genes are TRBV5-4 and TRBJ2-6; 8 bases align to TRBD1. Germline-derived CDR1 and CDR2 are SGHNT and YYREEE (reference sequence). This CDR3 spans 19 amino acids. The junction had 9 bases not matched to a gene; V was cut back by 1 base and J by 0 bases.

The chain couples TRBV6-1 to TRBJ2-6; D not certain. Germline CDR1 reads MNHNS; CDR2 reads SASEGT. The CDR3 is 15 residues long. Trimming left V 5 bases short and J 0 bases short, with 8 bases between. The chain's CDR3 is CASSRVNSGANVLTF. The CDR3 bases are TGTGCCAGCAGTCGGGTGAACTCTGGGGCCAACGTCCTGACTTTC.

This clone was seen just once. V and J are TRBV7-2 and TRBJ1-1, with 7 bases matching TRBD1. The CDR3 sequence is 14 residues long. CDR1 is SGHTA and CDR2 is FQGNSA in the germline V gene. The J segment lost 4 bases and the V segment lost 1 base, leaving 3 bases of the junction unmatched. The CDR3 loop is CASSLEGTVTEAFF. CDR3 DNA sequence: TGTGCCAGCAGCTTAGAAGGGACAGTCACTGAAGCTTTCTTT.

The V call is TRBV28, the J call TRBJ1-4; no definite D call. Per the germline V gene, CDR1 is MDHEN and CDR2 is SYDVKM. V was cut by 5 bases and J by 7 bases, with 14 bases left in between. CDR3 size: 14 residues. The CDR3: CASSRGIVSEKLFF. The CDR3 DNA reads TGTGCCAGCAGTCGAGGGATAGTCTCTGAAAAACTGTTTTTT.

This rearrangement joins TRBV28 to TRBJ1-2; D ambiguous. The CDR3 is made up of 13 amino acids. Germline V gene data show CDR1 as MDHEN and CDR2 as SYDVKM. V was shortened by 6 bases and J by 6 bases, with 14 bases between the two germline ends. The CDR3: CASRRYPVHGYTF. CDR3 nucleotides: TGTGCCAGCAGGAGATACCCGGTACATGGCTACACCTTC.

The chain links TRBV28 to TRBJ2-1; 11 nucleotides match TRBD1. Germline trimming cut 1 base from V and 8 bases from J; bases unmatched to any gene: 7. The CDR3 totals 16 residues. The germline V gene has CDR1 MDHEN and CDR2 SYDVKM. In nucleotides, the CDR3 is TGTGCCAGCAGTTTATACGGACAGGGGGCGAAAGATGAGCAGTTCTTC. Translation gives CASSLYGQGAKDEQFF. Using reference TRBV28 and TRBJ2-1 for the parts outside the CDR3, the full variable domain is DVKVTQSSRYLVKRTGEKVFLECVQDMDHENMFWYRQDPGLGLRLIYFSYDVKMKEKGDIPEGYSVSREKKERFSLILESASTNQTSMYLCASSLYGQGAKDEQFFGPGTRLTVL.

V usage is TRBV29-1 and J usage is TRBJ1-5; 8 nucleotides align to TRBD1. The ends lost 4 bases at V and 0 bases at J; junction bases unmatched: 5. Germline V gene lookup returns CDR1 SQVTM and CDR2 ANQGSEA. The CDR3 extends over 15 amino acids. The CDR3 DNA sequence: TGCAGCGTTGGGGACAGGTCCAATAGCAATCAGCCCCAGCATTTT. This translates into CSVGDRSNSNQPQHF.